Here is one TCR beta chain with its context. This CDR3 comprises 13 residues. Germline V gene sequence: CDR1 SGHNT, CDR2 YYREEE (reference sequence). V lost 7 bases and J 2 bases, leaving 7 bases between the germline ends. The data derive from a study of technical replicates of blood from several donors. The assay was immunoSEQ multiplex PCR, and TCRdb's table has in-frame clones only and misses some. This table has over 75,000 clones, around 95% appearing once. The TCR was taken from a human donor in good health. The sequenced sample consisted of T cells isolated from PBMCs. V usage is TRBV5-4 and J usage is TRBJ2-6; D not resolved. The CDR3 here is CASLITGANVLTF. Here the CDR3 DNA reads TGTGCCAGCCTTATAACTGGGGCCAACGTCCTGACTTTC. The full variable domain, completed using reference TRBV5-4 and TRBJ2-6, is ETGVTQSPTHLIKTRGQQVTLRCSSQSGHNTVSWYQQALGQGPQFIFQYYREEENGRGNFPPRFSGLQFPNYSSELNVNALELDDSALYLCASLITGANVLTFGAGSRLTVL.